The next 16 T cell receptor beta chains were all read from a single sample in a study of blood T cell repertoires in COVID-19. The repertoire was sequenced with immunoSEQ multiplex PCR; TCRdb's copy has only in-frame clones and lacks some. The table has around 100,000 clones, 80% to 90% seen once; the top ten hold approximately 4.3%. Material: peripheral blood. The receptors shown here come from a woman aged 45-59 years with acute or convalescent COVID-19.

The gene calls are TRBV13 and TRBJ2-2; 9 nucleotides agree with TRBD1. V was pared by 5 bases and J by 4 bases, with 8 bases of the junction left unmatched. Germline-derived CDR1 and CDR2 are PRHDT and FYEKMQ (reference sequence). This CDR3 has 16 residues. CDR3 protein: CASSLTGGAGTGELFF. The CDR3 region has the DNA TGTGCCAGCAGCCTCACAGGGGGCGCCGGCACCGGGGAGCTGTTTTTT. Together with reference TRBV13 and TRBJ2-2, the CDR3 gives the full variable domain: AAGVIQSPRHLIKEKRETATLKCYPIPRHDTVYWYQQGPGQDPQFLISFYEKMQSDKGSIPDRFSAQQFSDYHSELNMSSLELGDSALYFCASSLTGGAGTGELFFGEGSRLTVL.

The chain is built from TRBV4-3 and TRBJ2-7; TRBD1 matches at 7 bases. The germline CDR1 and CDR2 sequences are LGHNA and YSLEER. V was pared by 4 bases and J by 0 bases, with 6 bases of the junction left unmatched. This CDR3 is 15 amino acids long. In DNA form, the CDR3 reads TGCGCCAGCAGCCCTGACAGGGCTAGCTCCTACGAGCAGTACTTC. Residues: CASSPDRASSYEQYF.

V is TRBV28 and J is TRBJ1-5; 7 nucleotides agree with TRBD1. After removal of 3 bases from V and 2 bases from J, the junction contained 7 bases not matched to a gene. The CDR3 spans 16 residues. Germline-derived CDR1 and CDR2 are MDHEN and SYDVKM. CDR3: CASSLGRGYGNQPQHF. In nucleotides, the CDR3 is TGTGCCAGCAGTTTGGGCAGGGGGTACGGCAATCAGCCCCAGCATTTT.

This rearrangement joins TRBV28 to TRBJ1-5; the D gene is possibly TRBD1 (5 bases). V was trimmed by 6 bases and J by 4 bases, leaving 10 bases between them. CDR3 length: 13 residues. The germline V gene encodes CDR1 MDHEN and CDR2 SYDVKM. The CDR3 DNA is TGTGCCAGCAGGGGGCGGACAAATCAGCCCCAGCATTTT. It encodes CASRGRTNQPQHF.

This chain links TRBV6-5 with TRBJ1-2, with 8 nucleotides matching TRBD1. Germline values: CDR1 MNHEY, CDR2 SVGAGI. This CDR3 region has 15 residues. V lost 4 bases and J lost 2; bases outside the gene matches: 6. The CDR3 is CASSSRRTGNYGYTF. CDR3 bases: TGTGCCAGCAGTTCCCGACGGACAGGGAACTATGGCTACACCTTC.

J is TRBJ2-4 and V is TRBV19, with D perhaps TRBD1 (6 bases). The CDR3 spans 17 residues. The germline V gene has CDR1 LNHDA and CDR2 SQIVND (reference sequence). The V and J ends lost 0 bases and 0 bases respectively, with 12 bases between them. The CDR3 spells CASSIEGSGVAKNIQYF. The CDR3 nucleotides read TGTGCCAGTAGTATAGAGGGCTCAGGGGTAGCCAAAAACATTCAGTACTTC.

The V gene is TRBV19, the J gene TRBJ1-6, with TRBD1 identical over 7 bases. J gave up 3 bases and V 4 bases, and 3 bases lay outside the gene matches. The CDR3 covers 15 residues. Germline CDR1 LNHDA, CDR2 SQIVND (reference sequence). The DNA for the CDR3 is TGTGCCAGTAGTAGGGGACAGATCTATAATTCACCCCTCCACTTT. Translating gives CASSRGQIYNSPLHF.

This clone is a singleton in its sample. This rearrangement joins TRBV7-9 to TRBJ1-5; 7 nucleotides align to TRBD1. V lost 5 bases to trimming and J lost 4 bases; unmatched junction nucleotides: 8. The CDR3 sequence is 15 residues long. Germline values: CDR1 SEHNR, CDR2 FQNEAQ (reference sequence). Here the CDR3 reads CASSPGDSVNQPQHF. CDR3 coding DNA: TGTGCCAGCAGCCCTGGGGACAGTGTTAATCAGCCCCAGCATTTT.

As DNA, the CDR3 is TGTGCCAGCTCACCACGTTCGGGGGAGGACGAGCAGTACTTC. Protein: CASSPRSGEDEQYF. The chain recombines TRBV18 with TRBJ2-7; possibly TRBD2 for D (6 bases). CDR1 and CDR2 from the germline V gene are KGHSH and LQKENI. V shed 1 base and J shed 5 bases, with 12 bases lying between them. CDR3 size: 14 residues.

The J gene is TRBJ2-7, the V gene TRBV5-1, with TRBD1 matching over 12 bases. Germline assignment: CDR1 SGHRS and CDR2 YFSETQ. There are 14 residues in the CDR3. V was clipped by 6 bases and J by 7 bases; unmatched bases: 8. The chain's CDR3 is CASIPGQGAREQYF. CDR3 in DNA: TGCGCCAGCATCCCGGGACAGGGGGCTAGAGAGCAGTACTTC.

V is TRBV7-9 and J is TRBJ2-2; D is perhaps TRBD1 (5 bases). Germline V CDR1 and CDR2: SEHNR, FQNEAQ (reference sequence). The CDR3 contains 16 residues. Trimming took 4 bases from V and 1 from J, leaving 13 bases between them. The CDR3 spells CASSSQDLGNTGELFF. CDR3 nucleotide sequence: TGTGCCAGCAGCTCACAGGACCTTGGGAACACCGGGGAGCTGTTTTTT.

The chain is built from TRBV7-9 and TRBJ2-2; D gene uncertain. The CDR3 length is 13 residues. V gave up 5 bases and J gave up 7 bases, with 11 bases separating them. CDR1 is SEHNR, CDR2 FQNEAQ, per germline (reference sequence). In DNA, the CDR3 is TGTGCCAGCAGCGCCCGACTGGACGGGGAGCTGTTTTTT. Residues: CASSARLDGELFF.

The chain couples TRBV5-1 to TRBJ1-4; D is possibly TRBD1 (5 bases). Looked up from germline, CDR1 is SGHRS and CDR2 is YFSETQ. Trimming took off 1 base at V and 8 bases at J, with 15 bases between the two ends. This CDR3 spans 15 amino acids. The CDR3 sequence: CASSLWGDPLEKLFF. The CDR3 DNA sequence: TGCGCCAGCAGCTTGTGGGGGGACCCTTTAGAAAAACTGTTTTTT.

The chain recombines TRBV18 with TRBJ1-4, with 7 bases identical to TRBD1. Germline V lookup: CDR1 KGHSH, CDR2 LQKENI. CDR3 size: 15 residues. Losses at the gene ends were 3 bases for V and 8 bases for J; bases not matched to a gene: 9. The CDR3 region is CASSPTRQGKEKLFF. The CDR3 DNA reads TGTGCCAGCTCACCCACCCGACAGGGAAAGGAAAAACTGTTTTTT. The whole variable domain, remainder taken from reference TRBV18 and TRBJ1-4, is NAGVMQNPRHLVRRRGQEARLRCSPMKGHSHVYWYRQLPEEGLKFMVYLQKENIIDESGMPKERFSAEFPKEGPSILRIQQVVRGDSAAYFCASSPTRQGKEKLFFGSGTQLSVL.

The genes are TRBV30 and TRBJ2-3; a possible D gene is TRBD2 (6 bases). Trimming took 8 bases from V and 2 from J, leaving 14 bases between them. Looked up from germline, CDR1 is GTSNPN and CDR2 is SVGIG (reference sequence). The CDR3 spans 13 residues. CDR3 sequence reads: CALITGDTDTQYF. The DNA of the CDR3 is TGTGCCCTAATTACGGGGGACACAGATACGCAGTATTTT. Looking up the rest from reference TRBV30 and TRBJ2-3 gives the full variable domain: SQTIHQWPATLVQPVGSPLSLECTVEGTSNPNLYWYRQAAGRGLQLLFYSVGIGQISSEVPQNLSASRPQDRQFILSSKKLLLSDSGFYLCALITGDTDTQYFGPGTRLTVL.

The genes are TRBV10-3 and TRBJ2-7, with 10 positions matching TRBD2. This CDR3 is built from 15 residues. V dropped 6 bases and J dropped 3; count of bases not matched to a gene: 8. Looked up from germline, CDR1 is ENHRY and CDR2 is SYGVKD. The CDR3, as DNA: TGTGCCATCAGGGGAGCGGGAGGGTTGGGCTACGAGCAGTACTTC. Encoded protein: CAIRGAGGLGYEQYF.